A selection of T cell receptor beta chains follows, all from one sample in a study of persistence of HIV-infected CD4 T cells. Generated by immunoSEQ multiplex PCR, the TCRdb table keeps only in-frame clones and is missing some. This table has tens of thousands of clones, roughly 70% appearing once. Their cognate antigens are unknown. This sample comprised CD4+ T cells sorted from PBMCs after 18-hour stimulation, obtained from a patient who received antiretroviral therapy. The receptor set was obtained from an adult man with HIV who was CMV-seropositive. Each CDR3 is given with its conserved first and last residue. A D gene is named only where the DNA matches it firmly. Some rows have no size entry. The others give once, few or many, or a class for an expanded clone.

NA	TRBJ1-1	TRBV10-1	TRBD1	CASSGQGEGAEAFF	TGCGCCAGCAGTGGACAGGGGGAAGGCGCTGAAGCTTTCTTT
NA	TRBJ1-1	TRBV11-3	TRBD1	CASSLGGQATEAFF	TGTGCCAGCAGCTTAGGGGGACAGGCAACTGAAGCTTTCTTT
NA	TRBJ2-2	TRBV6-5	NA	CASSDPAGELFF	TGTGCCAGCAGCGACCCGGCCGGGGAGCTGTTTTTT
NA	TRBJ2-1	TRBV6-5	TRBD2	CASSPGLARNEQFF	TGTGCCAGCAGTCCAGGACTAGCGCGGAACGAGCAGTTCTTC
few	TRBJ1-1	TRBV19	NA	CASSTSSNTEAFF	TGTGCCAGTAGTACCTCTTCCAACACTGAAGCTTTCTTT
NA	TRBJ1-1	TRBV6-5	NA	CASRDLREAFF	TGTGCCAGCAGGGACCTACGTGAAGCTTTCTTT
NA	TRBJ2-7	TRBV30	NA	CAWSRAPAGSYEQYF	TGTGCCTGGTCAAGAGCGCCCGCGGGCTCCTACGAGCAGTACTTC
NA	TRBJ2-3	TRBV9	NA	CASSAREGRQGSTDTQYF	TGTGCCAGCAGCGCGAGAGAGGGGAGGCAGGGAAGCACAGATACGCAGTATTTT
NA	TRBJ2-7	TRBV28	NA	CASSVPGPSEQYF	TGTGCCAGCAGTGTCCCGGGACCCAGCGAGCAGTACTTC
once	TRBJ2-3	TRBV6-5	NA	CASRVGPSTDTQYF	TGTGCCAGCAGAGTGGGGCCCTCCACAGATACGCAGTATTTT
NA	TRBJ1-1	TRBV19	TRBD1	CASSVGQGIHTEAFF	TGTGCCAGTAGTGTGGGACAGGGGATACACACTGAAGCTTTCTTT
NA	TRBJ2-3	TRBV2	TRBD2	CASSQNRGGSTDTQYF	TGTGCCAGCAGTCAAAATCGGGGGGGCAGCACAGATACGCAGTATTTT
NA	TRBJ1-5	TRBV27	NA	CAAGGSNQPQHF	TGTGCCGCGGGAGGGAGCAATCAGCCCCAGCATTTT
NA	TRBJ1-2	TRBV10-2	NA	CASSEPGKANYGYTF	TGCGCCAGCAGTGAACCCGGTAAAGCTAACTATGGCTACACCTTC
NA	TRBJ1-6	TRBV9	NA	CASSPEGGRPLHF	TGTGCCAGCAGCCCAGAGGGCGGTAGGCCCCTCCACTTT
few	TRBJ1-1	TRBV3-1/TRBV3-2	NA	CASSHYQGDTEAFF	TGTGCCAGCAGCCATTATCAGGGAGACACTGAAGCTTTCTTT
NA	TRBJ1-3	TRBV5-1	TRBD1	CASSLVQGALSGNTIYF	TGCGCCAGCAGCTTGGTCCAGGGGGCACTTTCTGGAAACACCATATATTTT
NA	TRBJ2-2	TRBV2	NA	CASTQGLLGTGELFF	TGTGCCAGCACTCAGGGACTCCTCGGGACCGGGGAGCTGTTTTTT
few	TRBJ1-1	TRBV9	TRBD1	CASSVGGRGRGTEAFF	TGTGCCAGCAGCGTAGGAGGAAGGGGGCGAGGGACTGAAGCTTTCTTT
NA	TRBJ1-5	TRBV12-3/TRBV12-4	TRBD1	CASRGTGAIPQHF	TGTGCCAGCAGGGGGACAGGGGCAATACCCCAGCATTTT
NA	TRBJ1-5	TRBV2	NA	CASSESHQPQHF	TGTGCCAGCAGTGAGAGCCATCAGCCCCAGCATTTT
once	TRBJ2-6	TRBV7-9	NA	CATSEALRGANVLTF	TGTGCCACCTCAGAGGCTCTCCGAGGGGCCAACGTCCTGACTTTC
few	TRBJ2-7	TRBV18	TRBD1	CASSPPTGQGHEQYF	TGTGCCAGCTCACCACCGACGGGACAGGGCCACGAGCAGTACTTC
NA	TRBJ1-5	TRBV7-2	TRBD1	CASSLWTGQNQPQHF	TGTGCCAGCAGCTTGTGGACGGGACAGAATCAGCCCCAGCATTTT
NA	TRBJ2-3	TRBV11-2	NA	CASSLEGYRTQYF	TGTGCCAGCAGCTTAGAAGGCTACCGAACGCAGTATTTT
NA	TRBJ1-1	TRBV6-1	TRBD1	CASSDGTGGTEAFF	TGTGCCAGCAGTGATGGGACAGGGGGAACTGAAGCTTTCTTT
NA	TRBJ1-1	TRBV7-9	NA	CASSFGGRTEAFF	TGTGCCAGCAGCTTCGGAGGACGGACTGAAGCTTTCTTT
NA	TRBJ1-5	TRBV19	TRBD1	CASVDRGRSNQPQHF	TGTGCCAGCGTTGACAGGGGACGTAGCAATCAGCCCCAGCATTTT
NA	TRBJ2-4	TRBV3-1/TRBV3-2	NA	CASMRNGKNIQYF	TGTGCCAGCATGCGAAATGGCAAAAACATTCAGTACTTC
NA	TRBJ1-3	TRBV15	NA	CATSRDLNTIYF	TGTGCCACCAGCAGAGATTTAAACACCATATATTTT
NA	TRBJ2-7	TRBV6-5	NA	CASSYSSPQGWEQYF	TGTGCCAGCAGTTACTCCTCACCACAGGGATGGGAGCAGTACTTC
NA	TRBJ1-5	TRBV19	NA	CASSLEERQPQHF	TGTGCCAGTAGTCTTGAGGAGCGTCAGCCCCAGCATTTT
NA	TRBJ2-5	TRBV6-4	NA	CPTELQETQYF	TGTCCGACAGAGCTACAAGAGACCCAGTACTTC
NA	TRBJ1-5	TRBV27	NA	CASSLRTSLGTPPPQHF	TGTGCCAGCAGTTTAAGGACTAGTCTGGGGACCCCCCCGCCCCAGCATTTT
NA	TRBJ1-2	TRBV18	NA	CASSPQGRGSSYGYTF	TGTGCCAGCTCACCACAGGGCAGGGGATCTAGCTATGGCTACACCTTC
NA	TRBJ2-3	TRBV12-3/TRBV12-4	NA	CASSTTRTDTQYF	TGTGCCAGCTCCACGACCCGGACAGATACGCAGTATTTT
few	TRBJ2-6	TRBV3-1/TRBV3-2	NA	CASSQGTGANVLTF	TGTGCCAGCAGCCAGGGGACGGGGGCCAACGTCCTGACTTTC
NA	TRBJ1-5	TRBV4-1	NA	CASSQGVYSNQPQHF	TGCGCCAGCAGCCAAGGAGTTTATAGCAATCAGCCCCAGCATTTT
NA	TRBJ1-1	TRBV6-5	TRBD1	CASSRYRGGDTEAFF	TGTGCCAGCAGTCGTTACAGGGGGGGAGACACTGAAGCTTTCTTT
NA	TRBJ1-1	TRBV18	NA	CASSPMGLPNTEAFF	TGTGCCAGCTCACCAATGGGGCTGCCGAACACTGAAGCTTTCTTT
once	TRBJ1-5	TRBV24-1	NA	CATGNVQPQHF	TGTGCCACCGGGAACGTCCAGCCCCAGCATTTT
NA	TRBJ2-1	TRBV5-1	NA	CASSLHNEQFF	TGCGCCAGCAGCTTACACAATGAGCAGTTCTTC
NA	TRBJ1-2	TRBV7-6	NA	CASSLGSRGRGYGYTF	TGTGCCAGCAGCTTAGGGTCGCGGGGAAGAGGCTATGGCTACACCTTC
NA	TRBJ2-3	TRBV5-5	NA	CASSLITVGTDTQYF	TGTGCCAGCAGCTTGATTACCGTGGGCACAGATACGCAGTATTTT
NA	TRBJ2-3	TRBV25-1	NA	CASSDPGPSTDTQYF	TGTGCCAGCAGTGACCCCGGGCCCTCCACAGATACGCAGTATTTT
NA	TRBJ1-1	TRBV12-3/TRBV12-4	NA	CASSPLPGAEAFF	TGTGCCAGCAGCCCTCTTCCAGGGGCTGAAGCTTTCTTT
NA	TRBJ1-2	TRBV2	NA	CASKGDISPHGYTF	TGTGCCAGCAAGGGGGACATTTCACCCCATGGCTACACCTTC
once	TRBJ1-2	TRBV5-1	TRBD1	CASSFSGGDYGYTF	TGCGCCAGCAGCTTTTCAGGGGGGGACTATGGCTACACCTTC
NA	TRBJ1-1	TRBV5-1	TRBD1	CASSPGQGAQNTEAFF	TGCGCCAGCAGCCCGGGACAGGGAGCCCAGAACACTGAAGCTTTCTTT
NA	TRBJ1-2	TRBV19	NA	CASSRTSREHGYTF	TGTGCCAGTAGTAGGACATCCCGGGAGCATGGCTACACCTTC
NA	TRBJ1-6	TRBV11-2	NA	CASSLGTDNSPLHF	TGTGCCAGCAGCTTAGGGACAGATAATTCACCCCTCCACTTT
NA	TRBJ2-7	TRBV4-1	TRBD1	CASSLDLGQERKQYF	TGCGCCAGCTCCCTTGATCTCGGACAGGAGAGAAAGCAGTACTTC
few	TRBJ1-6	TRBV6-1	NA	CASSEEQGGHNSPLHF	TGTGCCAGCAGTGAAGAACAGGGAGGCCATAATTCACCCCTCCACTTT